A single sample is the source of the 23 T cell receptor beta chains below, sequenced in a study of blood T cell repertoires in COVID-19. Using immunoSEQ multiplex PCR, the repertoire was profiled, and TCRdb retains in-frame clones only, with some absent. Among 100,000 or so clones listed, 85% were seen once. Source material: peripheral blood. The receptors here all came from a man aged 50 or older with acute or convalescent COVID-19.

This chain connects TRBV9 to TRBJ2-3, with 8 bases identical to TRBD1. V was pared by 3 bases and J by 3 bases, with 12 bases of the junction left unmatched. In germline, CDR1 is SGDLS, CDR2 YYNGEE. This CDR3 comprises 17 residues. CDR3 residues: CASSARQGPIETDTQYF. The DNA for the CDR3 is TGTGCCAGCAGCGCCCGACAGGGGCCGATCGAGACAGATACGCAGTATTTT.

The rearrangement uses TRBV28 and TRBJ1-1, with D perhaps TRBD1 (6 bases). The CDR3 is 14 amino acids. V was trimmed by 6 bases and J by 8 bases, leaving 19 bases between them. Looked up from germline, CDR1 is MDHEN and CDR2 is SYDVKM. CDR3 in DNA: TGTGCCAGCAGCCATCCTAGGGGGACATCCGAAGCTTTCTTT. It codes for CASSHPRGTSEAFF. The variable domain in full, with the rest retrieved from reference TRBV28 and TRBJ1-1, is DVKVTQSSRYLVKRTGEKVFLECVQDMDHENMFWYRQDPGLGLRLIYFSYDVKMKEKGDIPEGYSVSREKKERFSLILESASTNQTSMYLCASSHPRGTSEAFFGQGTRLTVV.

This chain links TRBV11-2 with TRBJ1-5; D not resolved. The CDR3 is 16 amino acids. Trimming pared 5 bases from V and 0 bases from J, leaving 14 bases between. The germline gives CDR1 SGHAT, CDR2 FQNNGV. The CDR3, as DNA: TGTGCCAGCAGCCCGCCTTCGGGTGTTAGCAATCAGCCCCAGCATTTT. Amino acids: CASSPPSGVSNQPQHF.

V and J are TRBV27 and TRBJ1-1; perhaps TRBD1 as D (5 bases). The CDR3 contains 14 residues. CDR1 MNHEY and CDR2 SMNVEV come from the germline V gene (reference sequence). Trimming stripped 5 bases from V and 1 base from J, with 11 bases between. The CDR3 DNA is TGTGCCAGCAGTCCAAGACAGACGAACACTGAAGCTTTCTTT. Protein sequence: CASSPRQTNTEAFF.

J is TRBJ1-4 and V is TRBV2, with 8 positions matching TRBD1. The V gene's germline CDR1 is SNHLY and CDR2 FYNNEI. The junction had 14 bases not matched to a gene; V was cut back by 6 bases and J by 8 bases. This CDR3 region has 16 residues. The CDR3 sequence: CASRVRGRGFLEKLFF. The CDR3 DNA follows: TGTGCCAGCAGAGTCAGGGGGCGCGGGTTCCTGGAAAAACTGTTTTTT.

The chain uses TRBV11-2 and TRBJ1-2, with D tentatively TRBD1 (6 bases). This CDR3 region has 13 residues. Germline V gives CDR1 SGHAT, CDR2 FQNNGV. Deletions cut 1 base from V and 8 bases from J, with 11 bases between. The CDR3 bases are TGTGCCAGCAGCTTAGCCTCCAGGGGCGGCTACACCTTC. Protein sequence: CASSLASRGGYTF.

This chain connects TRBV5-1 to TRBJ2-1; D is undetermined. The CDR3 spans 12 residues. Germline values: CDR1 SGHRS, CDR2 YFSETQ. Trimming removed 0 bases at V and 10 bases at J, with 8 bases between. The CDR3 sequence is CASSLVPGEQFF. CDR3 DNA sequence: TGCGCCAGCAGCTTGGTCCCCGGGGAGCAGTTCTTC.

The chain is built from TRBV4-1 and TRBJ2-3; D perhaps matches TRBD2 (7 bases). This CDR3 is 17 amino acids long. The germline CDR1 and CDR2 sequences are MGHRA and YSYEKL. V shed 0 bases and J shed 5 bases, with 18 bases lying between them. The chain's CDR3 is CASSQDGGAAGRDTQYF. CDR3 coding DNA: TGCGCCAGCAGCCAAGATGGGGGGGCGGCCGGGAGAGATACGCAGTATTTT.

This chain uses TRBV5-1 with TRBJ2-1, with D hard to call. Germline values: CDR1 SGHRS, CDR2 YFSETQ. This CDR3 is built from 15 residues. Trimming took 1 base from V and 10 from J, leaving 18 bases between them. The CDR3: CASSLFLSPSEEQFF. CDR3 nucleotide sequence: TGCGCCAGCAGCTTGTTTCTTAGCCCCTCGGAGGAGCAGTTCTTC.

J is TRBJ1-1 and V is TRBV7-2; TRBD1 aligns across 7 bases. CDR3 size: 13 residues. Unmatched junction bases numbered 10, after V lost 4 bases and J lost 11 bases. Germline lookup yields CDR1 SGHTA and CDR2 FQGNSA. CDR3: CASSYGTAPRAFF. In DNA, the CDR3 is TGTGCCAGCAGCTACGGGACAGCCCCGAGGGCTTTCTTT.

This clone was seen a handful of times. The CDR3 region is CASSLWEGTYEQYF. The CDR3 DNA is TGTGCCAGCAGCTTATGGGAGGGGACTTACGAGCAGTACTTC. The chain has TRBV11-3 and TRBJ2-7; 7 nucleotides align to TRBD2. The CDR3 length is 14 residues. Germline V gene sequence: CDR1 SGHNT, CDR2 YENEEA. After removal of 2 bases from V and 4 bases from J, the junction contained 5 bases not matched to a gene.

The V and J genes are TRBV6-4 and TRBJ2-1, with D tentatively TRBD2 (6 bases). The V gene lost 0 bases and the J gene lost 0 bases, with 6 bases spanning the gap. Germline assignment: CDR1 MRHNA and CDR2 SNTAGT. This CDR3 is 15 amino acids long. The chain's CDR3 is CASSDSSGSYNEQFF. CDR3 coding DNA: TGTGCCAGCAGTGACTCTAGCGGCTCCTACAATGAGCAGTTCTTC.

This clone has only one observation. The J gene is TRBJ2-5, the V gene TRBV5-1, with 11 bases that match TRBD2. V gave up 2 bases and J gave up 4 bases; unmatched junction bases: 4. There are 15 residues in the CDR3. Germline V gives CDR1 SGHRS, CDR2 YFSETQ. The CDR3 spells CASSLSSGGRETQYF. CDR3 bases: TGCGCCAGCAGCTTATCTAGCGGGGGGAGAGAGACCCAGTACTTC.

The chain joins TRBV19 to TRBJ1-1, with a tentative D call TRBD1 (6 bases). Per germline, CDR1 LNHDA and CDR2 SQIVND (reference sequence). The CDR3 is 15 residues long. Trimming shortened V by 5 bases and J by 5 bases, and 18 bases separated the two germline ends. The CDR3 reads CASSQRTVGNTEAFF. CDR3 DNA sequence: TGTGCCAGTAGTCAGCGGACAGTAGGGAATACTGAAGCTTTCTTT.

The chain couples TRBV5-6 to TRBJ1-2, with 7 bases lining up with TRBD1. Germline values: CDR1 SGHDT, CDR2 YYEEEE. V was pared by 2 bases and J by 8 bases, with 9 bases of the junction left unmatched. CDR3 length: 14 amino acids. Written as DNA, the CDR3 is TGTGCCAGCAGCTTCGACAGGGCTGGGGCAGGCTACACCTTC. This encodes CASSFDRAGAGYTF.

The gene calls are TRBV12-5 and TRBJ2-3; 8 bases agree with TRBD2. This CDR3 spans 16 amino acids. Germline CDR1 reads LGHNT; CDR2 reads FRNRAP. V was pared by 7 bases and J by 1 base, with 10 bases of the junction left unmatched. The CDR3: CASAPGLAGGTDTQYF. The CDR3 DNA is TGTGCTAGTGCCCCGGGGCTAGCGGGCGGCACAGATACGCAGTATTTT.

CDR3 nucleotides: TGTGCCAGCAGCTTTATTATACGCGGTGAGCAGTTCTTC. Translated, it gives CASSFIIRGEQFF. V and J are TRBV7-6 and TRBJ2-1, with D hard to call. Germline-derived CDR1 and CDR2 are SGHVS and FNYEAQ. This CDR3 region has 13 residues. The V end was cut by 3 bases, the J end by 9 bases, with 12 bases between.

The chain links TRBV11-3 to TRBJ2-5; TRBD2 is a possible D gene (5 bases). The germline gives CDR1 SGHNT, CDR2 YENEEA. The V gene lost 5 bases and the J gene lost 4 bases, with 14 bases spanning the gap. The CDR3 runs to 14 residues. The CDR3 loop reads CASSALFAGETQYF. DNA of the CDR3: TGTGCCAGCAGCGCTCTGTTCGCGGGAGAGACCCAGTACTTC.

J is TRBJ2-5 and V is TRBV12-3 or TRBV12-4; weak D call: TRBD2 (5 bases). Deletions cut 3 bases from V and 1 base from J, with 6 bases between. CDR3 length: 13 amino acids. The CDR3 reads CASSFGGQETQYF. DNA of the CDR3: TGTGCCAGCAGTTTCGGAGGCCAAGAGACCCAGTACTTC.

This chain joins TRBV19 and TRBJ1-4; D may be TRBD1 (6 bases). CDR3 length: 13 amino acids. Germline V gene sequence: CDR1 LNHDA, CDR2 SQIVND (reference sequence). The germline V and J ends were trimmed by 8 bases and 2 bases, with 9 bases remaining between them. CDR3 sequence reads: CASGQGTNEKLFF. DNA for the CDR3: TGTGCCAGTGGGCAGGGGACTAATGAAAAACTGTTTTTT.

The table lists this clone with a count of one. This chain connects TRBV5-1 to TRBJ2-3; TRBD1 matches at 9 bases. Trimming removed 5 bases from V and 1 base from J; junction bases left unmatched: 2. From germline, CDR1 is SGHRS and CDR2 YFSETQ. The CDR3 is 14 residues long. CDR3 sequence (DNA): TGCGCCAGCAGGAGGACAGGGGGCACAGATACGCAGTATTTT. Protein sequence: CASRRTGGTDTQYF.

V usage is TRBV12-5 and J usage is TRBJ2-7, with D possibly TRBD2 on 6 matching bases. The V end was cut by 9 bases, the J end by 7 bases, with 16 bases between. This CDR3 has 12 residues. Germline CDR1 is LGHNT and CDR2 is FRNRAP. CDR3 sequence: CASRTDYGEQYF. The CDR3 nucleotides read TGTGCTAGCCGGACGGACTACGGGGAGCAGTACTTC. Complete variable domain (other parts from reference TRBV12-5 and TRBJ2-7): DARVTQTPRHKVTEMGQEVTMRCQPILGHNTVFWYRQTMMQGLELLAYFRNRAPLDDSGMPKDRFSAEMPDATLATLKIQPSEPRDSAVYFCASRTDYGEQYFGPGTRLTVT.

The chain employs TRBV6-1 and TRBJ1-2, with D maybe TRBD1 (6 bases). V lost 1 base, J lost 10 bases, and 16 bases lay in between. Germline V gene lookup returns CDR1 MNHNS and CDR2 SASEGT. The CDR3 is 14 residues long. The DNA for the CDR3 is TGTGCCAGCAGTGAAGTGGGGGGCGGGAGAGACTACACCTTC. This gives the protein CASSEVGGGRDYTF.